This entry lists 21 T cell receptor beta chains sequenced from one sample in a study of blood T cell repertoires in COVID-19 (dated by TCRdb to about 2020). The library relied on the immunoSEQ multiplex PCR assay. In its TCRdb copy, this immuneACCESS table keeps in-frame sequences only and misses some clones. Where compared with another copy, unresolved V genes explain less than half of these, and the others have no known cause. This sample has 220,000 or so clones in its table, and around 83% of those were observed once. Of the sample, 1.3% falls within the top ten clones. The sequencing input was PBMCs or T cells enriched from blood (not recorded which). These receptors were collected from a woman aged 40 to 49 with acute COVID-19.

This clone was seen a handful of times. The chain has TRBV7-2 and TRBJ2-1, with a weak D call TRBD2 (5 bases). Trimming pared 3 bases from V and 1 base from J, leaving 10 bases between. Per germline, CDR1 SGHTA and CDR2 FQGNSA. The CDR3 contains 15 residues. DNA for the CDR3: TGTGCCAGCAGCTTGTTTAGCGTTTCCTACAATGAGCAGTTCTTC. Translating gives CASSLFSVSYNEQFF. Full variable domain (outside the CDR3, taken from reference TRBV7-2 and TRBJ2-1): GAGVSQSPSNKVTEKGKDVELRCDPISGHTALYWYRQSLGQGLEFLIYFQGNSAPDKSGLPSDRFSAERTGGSVSTLTIQRTQQEDSAVYLCASSLFSVSYNEQFFGPGTRLTVL.

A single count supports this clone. CDR3 coding DNA: TGTGCCAGCAGCTCTAGGGGGGGAACCTATGGCTACACCTTC. It encodes CASSSRGGTYGYTF. The chain has TRBV7-9 and TRBJ1-2, with D tentatively TRBD1 (6 bases). Germline V CDR1 and CDR2: SEHNR, FQNEAQ (reference sequence). V gave up 4 bases and J gave up 4 bases, with 13 bases separating them. The CDR3 is made up of 14 amino acids.

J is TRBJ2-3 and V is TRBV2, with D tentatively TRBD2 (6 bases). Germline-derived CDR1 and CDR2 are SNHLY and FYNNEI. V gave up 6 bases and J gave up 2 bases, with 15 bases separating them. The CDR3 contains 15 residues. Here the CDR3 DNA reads TGTGCCAGCAGAGAGCGGGTCGGCACCACAGATACGCAGTATTTT. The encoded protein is CASRERVGTTDTQYF.

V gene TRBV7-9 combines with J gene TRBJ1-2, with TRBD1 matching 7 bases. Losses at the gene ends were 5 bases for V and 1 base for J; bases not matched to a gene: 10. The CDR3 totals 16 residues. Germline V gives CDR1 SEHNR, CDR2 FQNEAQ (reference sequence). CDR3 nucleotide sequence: TGTGCCAGCAGCCTCCGAGGACAGGAGCTTAACTATGGCTACACCTTC. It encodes CASSLRGQELNYGYTF.

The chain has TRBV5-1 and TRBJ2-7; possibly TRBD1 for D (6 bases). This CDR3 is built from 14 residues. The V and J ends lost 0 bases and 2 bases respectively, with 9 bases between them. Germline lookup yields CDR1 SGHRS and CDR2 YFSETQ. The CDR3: CASSLDGQPYEQYF. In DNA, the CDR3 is TGCGCCAGCAGCTTGGATGGACAGCCCTACGAGCAGTACTTC.

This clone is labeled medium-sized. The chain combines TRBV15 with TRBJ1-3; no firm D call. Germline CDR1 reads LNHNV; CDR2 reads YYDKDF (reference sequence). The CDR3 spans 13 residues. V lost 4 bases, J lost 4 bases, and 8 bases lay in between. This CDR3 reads CATSTDSGNTIYF. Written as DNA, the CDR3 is TGTGCCACCAGCACCGATAGCGGAAACACCATATATTTT.

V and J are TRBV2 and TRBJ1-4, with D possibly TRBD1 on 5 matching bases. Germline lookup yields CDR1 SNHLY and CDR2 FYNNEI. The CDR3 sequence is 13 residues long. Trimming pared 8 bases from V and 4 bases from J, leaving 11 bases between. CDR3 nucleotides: TGTGCCAGCTCACGGGGGGATAATGAAAAACTGTTTTTT. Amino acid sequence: CASSRGDNEKLFF.

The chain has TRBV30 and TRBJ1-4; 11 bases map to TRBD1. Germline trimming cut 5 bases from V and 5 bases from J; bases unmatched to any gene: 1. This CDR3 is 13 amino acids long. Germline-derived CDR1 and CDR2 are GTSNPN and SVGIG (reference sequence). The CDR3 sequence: CAWGQGANEKLFF. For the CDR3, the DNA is TGTGCCTGGGGACAGGGGGCGAATGAAAAACTGTTTTTT.

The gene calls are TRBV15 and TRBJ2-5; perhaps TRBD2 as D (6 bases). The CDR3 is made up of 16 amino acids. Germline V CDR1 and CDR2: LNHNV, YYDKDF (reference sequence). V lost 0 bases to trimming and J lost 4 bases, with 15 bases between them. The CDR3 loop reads CATSREGGRVGETQYF. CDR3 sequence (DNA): TGTGCCACCAGCAGAGAAGGAGGGCGGGTCGGAGAGACCCAGTACTTC.

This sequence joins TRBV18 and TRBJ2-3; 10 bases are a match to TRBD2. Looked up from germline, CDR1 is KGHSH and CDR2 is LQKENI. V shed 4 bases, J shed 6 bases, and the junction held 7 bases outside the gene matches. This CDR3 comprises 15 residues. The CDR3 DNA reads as TGTGCCAGCTCACGGAGCGGGAGGGCCATGGATACGCAGTATTTT. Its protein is CASSRSGRAMDTQYF.

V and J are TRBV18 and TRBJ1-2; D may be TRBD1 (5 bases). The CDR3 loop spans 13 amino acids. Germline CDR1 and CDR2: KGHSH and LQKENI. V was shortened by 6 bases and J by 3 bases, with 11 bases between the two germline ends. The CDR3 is CASSTDRDYGYTF. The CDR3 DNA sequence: TGTGCCAGCTCGACAGATAGGGACTATGGCTACACCTTC.

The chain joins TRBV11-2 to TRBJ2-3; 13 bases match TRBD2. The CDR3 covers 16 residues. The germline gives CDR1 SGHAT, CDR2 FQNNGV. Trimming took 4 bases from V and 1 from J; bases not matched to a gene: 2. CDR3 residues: CASSSGTSGGTDTQYF. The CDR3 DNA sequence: TGTGCCAGCAGCTCCGGGACTAGCGGGGGCACAGATACGCAGTATTTT.

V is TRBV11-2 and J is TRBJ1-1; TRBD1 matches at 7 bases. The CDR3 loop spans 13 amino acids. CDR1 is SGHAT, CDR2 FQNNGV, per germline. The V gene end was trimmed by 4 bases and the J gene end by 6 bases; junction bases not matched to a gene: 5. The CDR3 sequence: CASSSHRGAEAFF. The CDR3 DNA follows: TGTGCCAGCAGCTCCCACAGGGGCGCTGAAGCTTTCTTT.

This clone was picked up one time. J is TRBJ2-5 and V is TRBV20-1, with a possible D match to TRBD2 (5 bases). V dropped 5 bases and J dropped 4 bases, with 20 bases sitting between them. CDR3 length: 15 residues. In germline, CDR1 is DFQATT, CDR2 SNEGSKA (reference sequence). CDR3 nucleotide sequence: TGCAGTGCTCGTGACGTTAGCGACCCGGGAGAGACCCAGTACTTC. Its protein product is CSARDVSDPGETQYF.

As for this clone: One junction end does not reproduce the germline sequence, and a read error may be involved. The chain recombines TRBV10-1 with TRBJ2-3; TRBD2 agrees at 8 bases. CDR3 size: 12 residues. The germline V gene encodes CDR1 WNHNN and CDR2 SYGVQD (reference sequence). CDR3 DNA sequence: TGCGCCAGCAGTGAGTCGGGGACTAGTCTTGTTTTT. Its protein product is CASSESGTSLVF.

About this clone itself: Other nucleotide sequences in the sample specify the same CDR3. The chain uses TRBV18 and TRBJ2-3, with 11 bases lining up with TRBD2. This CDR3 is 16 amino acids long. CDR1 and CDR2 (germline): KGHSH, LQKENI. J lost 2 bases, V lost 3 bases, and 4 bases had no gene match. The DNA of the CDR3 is TGTGCCAGCTCACCCGGGACTAGCGGTTTCACAGATACGCAGTATTTT. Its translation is CASSPGTSGFTDTQYF.

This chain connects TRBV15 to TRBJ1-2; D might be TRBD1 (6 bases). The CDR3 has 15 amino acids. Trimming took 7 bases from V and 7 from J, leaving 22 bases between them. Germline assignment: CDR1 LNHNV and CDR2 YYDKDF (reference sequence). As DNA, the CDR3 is TGTGCCACCACCTCTTTCCCGGGGGGCGCGTTTGGCTACACCTTC. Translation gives CATTSFPGGAFGYTF.

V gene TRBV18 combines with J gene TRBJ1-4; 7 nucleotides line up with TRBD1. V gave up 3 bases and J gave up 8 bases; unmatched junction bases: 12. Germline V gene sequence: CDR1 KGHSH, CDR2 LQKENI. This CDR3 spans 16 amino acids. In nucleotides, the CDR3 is TGTGCCAGCTCACCCCAACCTGGGTCCAGGGGGGAAAAACTGTTTTTT. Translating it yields CASSPQPGSRGEKLFF. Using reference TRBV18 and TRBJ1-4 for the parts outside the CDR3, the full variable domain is NAGVMQNPRHLVRRRGQEARLRCSPMKGHSHVYWYRQLPEEGLKFMVYLQKENIIDESGMPKERFSAEFPKEGPSILRIQQVVRGDSAAYFCASSPQPGSRGEKLFFGSGTQLSVL.

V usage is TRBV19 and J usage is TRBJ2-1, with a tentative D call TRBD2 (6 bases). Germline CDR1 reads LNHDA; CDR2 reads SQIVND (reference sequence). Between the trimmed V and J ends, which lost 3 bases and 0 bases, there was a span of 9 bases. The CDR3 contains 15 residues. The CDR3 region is CASSMVAVSYNEQFF. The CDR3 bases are TGTGCCAGTAGTATGGTAGCGGTCTCCTACAATGAGCAGTTCTTC. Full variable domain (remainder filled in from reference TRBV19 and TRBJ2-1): DGGITQSPKYLFRKEGQNVTLSCEQNLNHDAMYWYRQDPGQGLRLIYYSQIVNDFQKGDIAEGYSVSREKKESFPLTVTSAQKNPTAFYLCASSMVAVSYNEQFFGPGTRLTVL.

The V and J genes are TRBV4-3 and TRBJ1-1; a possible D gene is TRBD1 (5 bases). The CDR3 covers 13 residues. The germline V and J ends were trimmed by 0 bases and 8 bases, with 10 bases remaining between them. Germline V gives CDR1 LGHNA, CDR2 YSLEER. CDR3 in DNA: TGCGCCAGCAGCCAAGATTACCGGACAGAAGCTTTCTTT. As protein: CASSQDYRTEAFF.

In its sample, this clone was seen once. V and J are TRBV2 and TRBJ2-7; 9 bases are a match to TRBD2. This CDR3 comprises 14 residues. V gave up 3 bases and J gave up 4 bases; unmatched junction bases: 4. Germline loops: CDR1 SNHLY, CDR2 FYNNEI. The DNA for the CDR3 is TGTGCCAGCAGTGATCAAGCGGGAGGATACGAGCAGTACTTC. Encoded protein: CASSDQAGGYEQYF.